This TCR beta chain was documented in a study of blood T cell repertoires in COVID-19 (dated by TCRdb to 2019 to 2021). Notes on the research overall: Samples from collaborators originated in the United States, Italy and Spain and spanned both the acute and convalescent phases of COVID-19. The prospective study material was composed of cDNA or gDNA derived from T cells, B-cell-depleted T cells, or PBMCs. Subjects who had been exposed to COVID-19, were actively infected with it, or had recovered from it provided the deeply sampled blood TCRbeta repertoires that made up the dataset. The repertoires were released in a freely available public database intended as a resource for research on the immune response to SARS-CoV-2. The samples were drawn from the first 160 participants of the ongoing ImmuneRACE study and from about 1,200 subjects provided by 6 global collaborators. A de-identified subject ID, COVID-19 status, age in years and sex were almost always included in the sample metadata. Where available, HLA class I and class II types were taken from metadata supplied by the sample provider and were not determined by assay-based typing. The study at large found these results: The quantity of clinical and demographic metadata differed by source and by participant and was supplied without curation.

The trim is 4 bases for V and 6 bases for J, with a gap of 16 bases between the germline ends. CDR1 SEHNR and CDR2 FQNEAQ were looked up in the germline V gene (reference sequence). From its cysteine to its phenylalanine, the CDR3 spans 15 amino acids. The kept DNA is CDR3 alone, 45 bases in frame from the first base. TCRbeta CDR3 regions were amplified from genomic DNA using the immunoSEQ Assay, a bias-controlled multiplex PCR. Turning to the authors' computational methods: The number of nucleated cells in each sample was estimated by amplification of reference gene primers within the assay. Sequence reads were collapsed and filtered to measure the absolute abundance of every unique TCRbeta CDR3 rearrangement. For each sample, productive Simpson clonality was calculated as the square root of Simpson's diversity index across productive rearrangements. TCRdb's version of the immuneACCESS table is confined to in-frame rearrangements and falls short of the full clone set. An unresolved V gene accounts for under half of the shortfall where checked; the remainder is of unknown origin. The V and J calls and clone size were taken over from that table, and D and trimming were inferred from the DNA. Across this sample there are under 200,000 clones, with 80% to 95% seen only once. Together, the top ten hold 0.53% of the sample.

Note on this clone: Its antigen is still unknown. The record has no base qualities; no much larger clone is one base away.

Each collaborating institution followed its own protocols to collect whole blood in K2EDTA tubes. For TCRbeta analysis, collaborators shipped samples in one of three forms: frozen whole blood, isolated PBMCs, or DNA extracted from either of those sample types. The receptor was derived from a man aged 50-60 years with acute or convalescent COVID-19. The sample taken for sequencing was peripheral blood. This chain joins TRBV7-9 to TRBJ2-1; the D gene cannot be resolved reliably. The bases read TGTGCCAGCAGCTCCCGGCGGCCCCGGGTCAATGAGCAGTTCTTC. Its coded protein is CASSSRRPRVNEQFF.